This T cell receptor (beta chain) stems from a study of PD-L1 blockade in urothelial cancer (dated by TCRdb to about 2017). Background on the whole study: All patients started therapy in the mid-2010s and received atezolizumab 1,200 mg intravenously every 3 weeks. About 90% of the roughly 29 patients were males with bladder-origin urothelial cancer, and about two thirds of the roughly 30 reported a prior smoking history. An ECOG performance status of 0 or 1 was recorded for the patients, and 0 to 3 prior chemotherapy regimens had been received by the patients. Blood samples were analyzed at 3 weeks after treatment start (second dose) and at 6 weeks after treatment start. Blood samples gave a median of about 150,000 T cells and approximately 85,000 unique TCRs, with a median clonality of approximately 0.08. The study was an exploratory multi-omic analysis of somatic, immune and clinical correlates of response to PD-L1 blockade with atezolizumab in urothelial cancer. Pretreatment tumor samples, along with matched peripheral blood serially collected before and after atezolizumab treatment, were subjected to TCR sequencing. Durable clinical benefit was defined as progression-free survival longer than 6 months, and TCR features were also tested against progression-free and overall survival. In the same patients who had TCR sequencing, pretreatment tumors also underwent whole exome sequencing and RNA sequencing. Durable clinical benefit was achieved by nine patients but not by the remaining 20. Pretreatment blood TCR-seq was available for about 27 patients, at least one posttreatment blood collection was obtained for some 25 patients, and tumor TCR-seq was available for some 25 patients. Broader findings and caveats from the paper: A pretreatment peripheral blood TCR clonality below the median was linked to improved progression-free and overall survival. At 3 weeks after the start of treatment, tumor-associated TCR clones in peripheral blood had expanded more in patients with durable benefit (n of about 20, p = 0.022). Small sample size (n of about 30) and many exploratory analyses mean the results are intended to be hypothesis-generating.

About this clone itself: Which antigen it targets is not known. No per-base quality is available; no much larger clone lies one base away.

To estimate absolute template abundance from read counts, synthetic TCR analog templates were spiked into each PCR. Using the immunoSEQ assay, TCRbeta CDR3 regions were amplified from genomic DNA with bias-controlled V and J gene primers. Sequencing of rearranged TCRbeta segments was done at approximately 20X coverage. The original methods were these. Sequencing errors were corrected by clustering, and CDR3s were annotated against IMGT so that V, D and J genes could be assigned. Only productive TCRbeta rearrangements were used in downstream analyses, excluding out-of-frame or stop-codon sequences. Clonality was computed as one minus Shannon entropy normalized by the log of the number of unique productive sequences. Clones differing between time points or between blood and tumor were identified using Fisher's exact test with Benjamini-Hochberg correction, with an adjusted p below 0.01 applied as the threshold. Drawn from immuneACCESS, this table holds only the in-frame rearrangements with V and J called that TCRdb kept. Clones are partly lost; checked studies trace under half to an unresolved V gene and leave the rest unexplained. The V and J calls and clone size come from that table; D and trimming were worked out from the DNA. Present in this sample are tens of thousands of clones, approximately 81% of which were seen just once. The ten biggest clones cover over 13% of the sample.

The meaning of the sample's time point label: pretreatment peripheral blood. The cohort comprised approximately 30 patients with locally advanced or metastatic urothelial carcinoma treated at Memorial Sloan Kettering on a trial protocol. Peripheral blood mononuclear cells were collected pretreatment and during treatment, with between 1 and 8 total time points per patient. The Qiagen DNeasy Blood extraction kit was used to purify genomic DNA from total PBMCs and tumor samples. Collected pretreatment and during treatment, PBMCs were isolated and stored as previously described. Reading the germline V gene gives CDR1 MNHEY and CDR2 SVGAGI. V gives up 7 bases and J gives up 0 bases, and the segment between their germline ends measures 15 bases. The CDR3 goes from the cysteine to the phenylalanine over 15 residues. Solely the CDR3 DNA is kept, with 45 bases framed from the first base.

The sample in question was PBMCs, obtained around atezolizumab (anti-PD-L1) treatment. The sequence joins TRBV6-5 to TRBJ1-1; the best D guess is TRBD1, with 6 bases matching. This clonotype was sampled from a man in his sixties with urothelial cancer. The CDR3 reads CASILNRAMNTEAFF. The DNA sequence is TGTGCCAGCATTTTAAACAGGGCGATGAACACTGAAGCTTTCTTT.